This record covers a single T cell receptor beta chain. Its specificity is unknown. CDR1 is LNHDA, CDR2 SQIVND, per germline (reference sequence). The CDR3 runs to 16 residues. Trimming at V came to 3 bases and at J to 0 bases, leaving 6 bases not matched to a gene. These data are taken from a study of cytomegalovirus exposure and HLA in healthy donors. Findings and caveats of the study: The authors judged a highly shared variant cluster likely a sequencing artifact.

60 Vbeta and 13 Jbeta primers were used in PCR. Generated by immunoSEQ multiplex PCR, the TCRdb table keeps only in-frame clones and is missing some. The sample consists of some 140,000 clones, 73% of them appearing once. This TCR derives from a woman aged 40 to 50 in good health and CMV-seronegative. The sample consisted of PBMCs. This chain joins TRBV19 and TRBJ1-2; TRBD1 agrees at 8 bases. The CDR3: CASSIWTGLSNYGYTF. Written as DNA, the CDR3 is TGTGCCAGTAGTATTTGGACAGGGCTCTCTAACTATGGCTACACCTTC.